Presented here are 23 T cell receptor beta chains from one specimen sequenced in a study of blood T cell repertoires in COVID-19. Libraries were prepared by immunoSEQ multiplex PCR; TCRdb keeps only in-frame clonotypes and omits some of them. The table lists about 250,000 clones, roughly 85% of them singletons, with approximately 9% in the top ten. The sequenced sample was PBMCs or T cells enriched from blood (not recorded which). The source is a woman aged 45-59 years with acute COVID-19.

V gene TRBV27 combines with J gene TRBJ2-7, with 9 bases fitting TRBD1. The CDR3 spans 14 residues. V was pared by 6 bases and J by 2 bases, with 5 bases of the junction left unmatched. The germline gives CDR1 MNHEY, CDR2 SMNVEV (reference sequence). CDR3 loop: CASSPGQGPYEQYF. The CDR3 DNA is TGTGCCAGCAGCCCGGGACAGGGACCCTACGAGCAGTACTTC.

The J gene is TRBJ1-2, the V gene TRBV9, with D possibly being TRBD1 (5 bases). The CDR3 is 14 residues long. Germline assignment: CDR1 SGDLS and CDR2 YYNGEE. V gave up 4 bases and J gave up 0 bases, with 10 bases separating them. The CDR3 bases are TGTGCCAGCAGCAAGGACACCACTAACTATGGCTACACCTTC. Its protein is CASSKDTTNYGYTF.

This chain connects TRBV27 to TRBJ1-6; tentatively, D is TRBD1 (5 bases). Germline V gives CDR1 MNHEY, CDR2 SMNVEV (reference sequence). The CDR3 is 15 residues long. The ends were cut back, 0 bases at V and 11 bases at J, with 14 bases in the middle. DNA of the CDR3: TGTGCCAGCAGTTTATCTTTTTGGGGCGGTACACCCCTCCACTTT. This translates into CASSLSFWGGTPLHF.

In its sample, this clone was seen a few times. The chain carries TRBV14 and TRBJ2-7; a weak D match, TRBD2 (6 bases). The CDR3 covers 14 residues. CDR1 and CDR2 (germline): SGHDN, FVKESK. V shed 0 bases and J shed 7 bases, with 13 bases lying between them. CDR3 nucleotide sequence: TGTGCCAGCAGCCAAGATACTTCCCGGGGGGAGCAGTACTTC. Its translation is CASSQDTSRGEQYF.

The chain uses TRBV19 and TRBJ1-1, with D unresolved. Germline V gives CDR1 LNHDA, CDR2 SQIVND (reference sequence). V lost 6 bases and J lost 5, with 22 bases in between. CDR3 length: 16 amino acids. CDR3 residues: CASSTRGPARWTEAFF. In DNA, the CDR3 is TGTGCCAGTAGCACCCGAGGTCCAGCCCGGTGGACTGAAGCTTTCTTT.

The chain employs TRBV5-1 and TRBJ1-1, with 10 nucleotides matching TRBD1. The germline V gene has CDR1 SGHRS and CDR2 YFSETQ. V lost 3 bases to trimming and J lost 5 bases; unmatched junction nucleotides: 1. The CDR3 sequence is 13 residues long. The CDR3 DNA is TGCGCCAGCAGCTGGACAGGGGGGACTGAAGCTTTCTTT. Amino acids: CASSWTGGTEAFF. The variable domain in full, with the rest retrieved from reference TRBV5-1 and TRBJ1-1, is KAGVTQTPRYLIKTRGQQVTLSCSPISGHRSVSWYQQTPGQGLQFLFEYFSETQRNKGNFPGRFSGRQFSNSRSEMNVSTLELGDSALYLCASSWTGGTEAFFGQGTRLTVV.

This clone was counted between two and nine times. V and J are TRBV7-9 and TRBJ1-4, with 7 bases matching TRBD1. The germline gives CDR1 SEHNR, CDR2 FQNEAQ (reference sequence). V lost 1 base to trimming and J lost 16 bases; unmatched junction nucleotides: 6. The length of the CDR3 is 12 residues. CDR3 nucleotide sequence: TGTGCCAGCAGCTTAGGGGGACAGTCCTGGTTTTTT. It yields the protein CASSLGGQSWFF.

Here the CDR3 DNA reads TGTGCCAGCAGCCCAGAACGGGGGGTTAGGGCAGATACGCAGTATTTT. This encodes CASSPERGVRADTQYF. The V call is TRBV14, the J call TRBJ2-3, with 7 bases aligning to TRBD2. J was trimmed by 4 bases and V by 4 bases; bases with no gene match: 11. CDR1 and CDR2 from the germline V gene are SGHDN and FVKESK. The CDR3 length is 16 residues.

This clone was counted between two and nine times. The chain carries TRBV7-9 and TRBJ2-2; TRBD1 matches at 9 bases. This CDR3 is built from 15 residues. J was trimmed by 3 bases and V by 5 bases; bases with no gene match: 4. In germline, CDR1 is SEHNR, CDR2 FQNEAQ (reference sequence). The CDR3 spells CASSPRDRDTGELFF. The DNA of the CDR3 is TGTGCCAGCAGCCCCCGGGACAGGGACACCGGGGAGCTGTTTTTT.

The chain joins TRBV7-2 to TRBJ1-2; TRBD1 aligns across 10 bases. The CDR3 consists of 14 residues. V was clipped by 6 bases and J by 3 bases; unmatched bases: 4. Looked up from germline, CDR1 is SGHTA and CDR2 is FQGNSA. DNA for the CDR3: TGTGCCAGCAGTCAGGACAGGGGGGACTATGGCTACACCTTC. Its translation is CASSQDRGDYGYTF.

The chain links TRBV5-1 to TRBJ1-1, with D perhaps TRBD1 (6 bases). Trimming took 6 bases from V and 1 from J, leaving 13 bases between them. Per the germline V gene, CDR1 is SGHRS and CDR2 is YFSETQ. The CDR3 length is 14 residues. The CDR3 bases are TGCGCCAGCATGGAACAGGGCCCGAACACTGAAGCTTTCTTT. The encoded protein is CASMEQGPNTEAFF.

The V call is TRBV24-1, the J call TRBJ2-3; 10 positions agree with TRBD1. Trimming cost V 4 bases and J 4 bases; bases outside gene matches: 4. The V gene's germline CDR1 is KGHDR and CDR2 SFDVKD. The CDR3 runs to 15 residues. The DNA for the CDR3 is TGTGCCACCAGTGACAGGACAGGGGGGGCAGATACGCAGTATTTT. Protein product: CATSDRTGGADTQYF.

The rearrangement uses TRBV27 and TRBJ1-6; D call uncertain. Germline CDR1 and CDR2: MNHEY and SMNVEV (reference sequence). The CDR3 contains 15 residues. The V gene lost 8 bases and the J gene lost 0 bases, with 11 bases spanning the gap. The CDR3, as DNA: TGTGCCAGCGGGCGCCAAAGCTCCTATAATTCACCCCTCCACTTT. The encoded protein is CASGRQSSYNSPLHF.

This clone was seen only a few times. This chain links TRBV7-2 with TRBJ2-3, with a possible D match to TRBD2 (6 bases). This CDR3 is built from 16 residues. Trimming took 3 bases from V and 0 from J, leaving 13 bases between them. Germline CDR1 is SGHTA and CDR2 is FQGNSA. The CDR3 bases are TGTGCCAGCAGCTTGGTTCAAGGACTAAGCACAGATACGCAGTATTTT. Amino acid sequence: CASSLVQGLSTDTQYF.

The chain recombines TRBV2 with TRBJ1-1, with D tentatively TRBD1 (5 bases). Germline V gives CDR1 SNHLY, CDR2 FYNNEI. V gave up 6 bases and J gave up 2 bases, with 13 bases separating them. The CDR3 has 14 amino acids. Here the CDR3 DNA reads TGTGCCAGCAGGCCACAGGCTCGCAACACTGAAGCTTTCTTT. Translated: CASRPQARNTEAFF.

This rearrangement joins TRBV30 to TRBJ2-2, with 9 bases matching TRBD2. V was clipped by 3 bases and J by 5 bases; unmatched bases: 4. The CDR3 spans 14 residues. Germline CDR1 GTSNPN, CDR2 SVGIG (reference sequence). The CDR3 is CAWRGTSRTGELFF. The CDR3 DNA reads TGTGCCTGGAGAGGGACTAGCAGGACCGGGGAGCTGTTTTTT.

The rearrangement uses TRBV11-2 and TRBJ1-2, with 7 bases that match TRBD1. This CDR3 has 14 amino acids. CDR1 SGHAT and CDR2 FQNNGV come from the germline V gene. V was clipped by 5 bases and J by 5 bases; unmatched bases: 8. In DNA, the CDR3 is TGTGCCAGCAGCGCTATGCAGGGGGGTTATGGCTACACCTTC. It is translated as CASSAMQGGYGYTF. Based on the CDR3 plus reference TRBV11-2 and TRBJ1-2, the full variable domain is EAGVAQSPRYKIIEKRQSVAFWCNPISGHATLYWYQQILGQGPKLLIQFQNNGVVDDSQLPKDRFSAERLKGVDSTLKIQPAKLEDSAVYLCASSAMQGGYGYTFGSGTRLTVV.

In its sample, this clone was seen a few times. The chain couples TRBV7-2 to TRBJ1-2; TRBD1 aligns across 7 bases. Germline V gene sequence: CDR1 SGHTA, CDR2 FQGNSA. Unmatched junction bases numbered 10, after V lost 1 base and J lost 5 bases. The CDR3 is made up of 16 amino acids. The chain's CDR3 is CASSLDSGTDYYGYTF. The CDR3 DNA reads TGTGCCAGCAGCTTAGATAGTGGGACAGATTATTATGGCTACACCTTC.

This clone was seen many times. V is TRBV29-1 and J is TRBJ1-1; TRBD1 matches 9 bases. Trimming took 6 bases from V and 11 from J; bases not matched to a gene: 7. The germline V gene has CDR1 SQVTM and CDR2 ANQGSEA. The CDR3 covers 11 residues. The DNA of the CDR3 is TGCAGCGTCGGGACAGGGTTTGGCGCTTTCTTT. This encodes CSVGTGFGAFF. The full variable domain, its missing parts supplied by reference TRBV29-1 and TRBJ1-1, is SAVISQKPSRDICQRGTSLTIQCQVDSQVTMMFWYRQQPGQSLTLIATANQGSEATYESGFVIDKFPISRPNLTFSTLTVSNMSPEDSSIYLCSVGTGFGAFFGQGTRLTVV.

This clone was seen a handful of times. This chain uses TRBV12-3 or TRBV12-4 with TRBJ1-5; 8 bases are shared with TRBD1. The CDR3 sequence is 13 residues long. The V segment lost 5 bases and the J segment 6 bases; nucleotides outside the gene matches: 3. The CDR3 sequence is CASSGQGVQPQHF. In nucleotides, the CDR3 is TGTGCCAGCAGTGGACAGGGCGTTCAGCCCCAGCATTTT.

The chain combines TRBV20-1 with TRBJ2-7; 9 nucleotides match TRBD1. The length of the CDR3 is 13 residues. The trim removed 3 bases at V and 6 bases at J, leaving 6 bases unmatched. Germline CDR1 reads DFQATT; CDR2 reads SNEGSKA (reference sequence). DNA for the CDR3: TGCAGTGCTAGTAGGGACAGGGTGGGCGAGCAGTACTTC. Protein sequence: CSASRDRVGEQYF.

The chain combines TRBV18 with TRBJ1-5; the D is unclear. This CDR3 has 13 amino acids. CDR1 is KGHSH, CDR2 LQKENI, per germline. The V end was cut by 3 bases, the J end by 6 bases, with 9 bases between. The CDR3 nucleotides are TGTGCCAGCTCACCCCCGTCCGGTCAGCCCCAGCATTTT. This translates into CASSPPSGQPQHF.

The chain uses TRBV7-8 and TRBJ2-7; 9 bases map to TRBD2. The ends lost 1 base at V and 3 bases at J; junction bases unmatched: 7. The CDR3 sequence is 16 residues long. Germline CDR1 reads SGHVS; CDR2 reads FQNEAQ. CDR3 coding DNA: TGTGCCAGCAGCTTAGGATTTAGCGGGGGTATCTACGAGCAGTACTTC. This encodes CASSLGFSGGIYEQYF.